This passage covers 29 T cell receptor gamma chains from one sample sequenced in a study of gamma-delta chains in newborns, infants, children (dated by TCRdb to the late 2010s). The sequencer was an Illumina MiSeq. TCRdb reprocessed the public reads with the caller CATT; rows with the same DNA were merged afterwards. The sample table shows around 3,600 gamma-chain clones, and about 61% are seen once. The biggest ten clones account for around 15% of the sample. Sequenced: blood. The receptors were gathered from a child who was a newborn, infant or young child, either healthy, febrile or measles-vaccinated (not recorded which).

The chain recombines TRGV9 with TRGJP. The J gene, absent from TCRdb, was called here by matching the DNA to germline. The CDR3 sequence is 15 residues long. Unmatched junction bases numbered 3, after V lost 4 bases and J lost 6 bases. CDR1 and CDR2 (germline): GITISATS, ISYDGTV (reference sequence). The CDR3 coding sequence is TGTGCCTTGTGGGATCCAGAGTTGGGCAAAAAAATCAAGGTATTT. As protein: CALWDPELGKKIKVF.

The chain has TRGV8 and TRGJP2. TCRdb carries no J gene annotation; the J gene was assigned here by matching the DNA with germline. The CDR3 extends over 13 amino acids. V shed 9 bases, J shed 8 bases, and the junction held 12 bases outside the gene matches. Germline V CDR1 and CDR2: VENAVY, YDSYNSRV. The CDR3 spells CATPPKRDWIKTF. CDR3 sequence (DNA): TGTGCCACCCCCCCCAAAAGGGATTGGATCAAGACGTTT.

V is TRGV2 and J is TRGJ1 or TRGJ2. TCRdb lists no J gene, so it was determined here by aligning the DNA to germline. The CDR3 totals 13 residues. Trimming cost V 3 bases and J 5 bases; bases outside gene matches: 7. From germline, CDR1 is EGSNGY and CDR2 YDSYNSKV. CDR3 in amino acids: CATWDRQHYKKLF. CDR3 DNA sequence: TGTGCCACCTGGGACAGGCAACATTATAAGAAACTCTTT.

Comment on this clone: The same CDR3 arises from other DNA sequences in this sample as well. The chain recombines TRGV9 with TRGJ1 or TRGJ2. No J gene is reported in TCRdb; it was inferred here by comparing the DNA with germline. The CDR3 is 12 residues long. The V gene end was trimmed by 0 bases and the J gene end by 7 bases; junction bases not matched to a gene: 3. Germline V gives CDR1 GITISATS, CDR2 ISYDGTV (reference sequence). The CDR3: CALWEVRYKKLF. Written as DNA, the CDR3 is TGTGCCTTGTGGGAGGTGCGCTATAAGAAACTCTTT.

This chain connects TRGV2 to TRGJ1 or TRGJ2. The J gene was missing in TCRdb and was found by matching the end of the DNA to germline. The CDR3 sequence is 11 residues long. In germline, CDR1 is EGSNGY, CDR2 YDSYNSKV. The J segment lost 8 bases and the V segment lost 3 bases, leaving 4 bases of the junction unmatched. The CDR3 is CATWDHNKKLF. The CDR3 nucleotides are TGTGCCACCTGGGACCATAATAAGAAACTCTTT.

This clone was recorded once. The rearrangement uses TRGV3 and TRGJ1 or TRGJ2. TCRdb gives no J gene; it was assigned here by matching the DNA to germline. This CDR3 contains 13 residues. Germline V CDR1 and CDR2: VTNTFY, YDVSTARD (reference sequence). V lost 6 bases and J lost 9; bases outside the gene matches: 14. The CDR3, as DNA: TGTGCCACCTGGTACTGTCCTCGCAGTAAGAAACTCTTT. Amino acid sequence: CATWYCPRSKKLF.

Notes on this clone: Germline and junction disagree at one end, which may indicate a read error. This chain joins TRGV4 and TRGJ1 or TRGJ2. The J gene, left out of TCRdb, was set here by checking the DNA against germline. There are 11 residues in the CDR3. Germline CDR1 and CDR2: EGSTGY and YDSYTSSV. The CDR3 loop is CAAWDWGKKLF. CDR3 DNA: TGTGCCGCCTGGGATTGGGGGAAGAAACTCTTT.

This clone was observed a few times. The chain is built from TRGV9 and TRGJ1 or TRGJ2. Here the J gene was assigned by germline matching of the DNA, as TCRdb has none. Germline V gene sequence: CDR1 GITISATS, CDR2 ISYDGTV (reference sequence). V gave up 2 bases and J gave up 7 bases; unmatched junction bases: 11. The CDR3 totals 14 residues. The CDR3 DNA reads as TGTGCCTTGTGGGAGGATGACTTGAGGTATAAGAAACTCTTT. Residues: CALWEDDLRYKKLF.

As regards this clone: This sample also contains other DNA sequences that code for the same CDR3. The rearrangement joins TRGV9 to TRGJP. In the absence of a J gene in TCRdb, the DNA was matched to germline to assign it here. V shed 3 bases and J 7 bases; nucleotides not matched to a gene: 3. This CDR3 comprises 15 residues. The germline V gene encodes CDR1 GITISATS and CDR2 ISYDGTV (reference sequence). The CDR3: CALWERELGKKIKVF. CDR3 coding DNA: TGTGCCTTGTGGGAGAGGGAGTTGGGCAAAAAAATCAAGGTATTT.

The rearrangement joins TRGV9 to TRGJP. No J gene is reported in TCRdb; it was inferred here by comparing the DNA with germline. The CDR3 is 17 residues long. Per the germline V gene, CDR1 is GITISATS and CDR2 is ISYDGTV (reference sequence). Trimming took 2 bases from V and 6 from J; bases not matched to a gene: 7. In nucleotides, the CDR3 is TGTGCCTTGTGGGAGGGCTGGGGAGAGTTGGGCAAAAAAATCAAGGTATTT. Protein sequence: CALWEGWGELGKKIKVF.

The V call is TRGV9, the J call TRGJP2. No J gene was available from TCRdb, and it was assigned here by a germline match of the DNA. With V trimmed by 2 bases and J by 12 bases, 6 bases remained unmatched. The germline gives CDR1 GITISATS, CDR2 ISYDGTV (reference sequence). This CDR3 comprises 12 residues. The CDR3 reads CALWEAPGIKTF. CDR3 nucleotides: TGTGCCTTGTGGGAGGCCCCGGGGATCAAGACGTTT.

This rearrangement joins TRGV9 to TRGJP. The J gene, left out of TCRdb, was set here by checking the DNA against germline. The CDR3 loop spans 19 amino acids. Unmatched junction bases numbered 11, after V lost 3 bases and J lost 3 bases. CDR1 is GITISATS and CDR2 is ISYDGTV in the germline V gene (reference sequence). CDR3 DNA: TGTGCCTTGTGGGAGCTCCGGTCGGAGCAAGAGTTGGGCAAAAAAATCAAGGTATTT. It is translated as CALWELRSEQELGKKIKVF.

The chain joins TRGV8 to TRGJP2. The J gene is absent in TCRdb and was assigned here via DNA matching to germline. CDR3 length equals 15 residues. In germline, CDR1 is VENAVY, CDR2 YDSYNSRV. Losses at the gene ends were 4 bases for V and 2 bases for J; bases not matched to a gene: 7. This chain's CDR3 is CATWDPRSSDWIKTF. CDR3 nucleotide sequence: TGTGCCACCTGGGACCCGCGGAGTAGTGATTGGATCAAGACGTTT.

This clone appeared a few times. The chain joins TRGV5 to TRGJP2. TCRdb gives no J gene; it was assigned here by matching the DNA to germline. The CDR3 covers 12 residues. CDR1 and CDR2 (germline): VINAFY, YDVSNSKD. The trim removed 3 bases at V and 7 bases at J, leaving 2 bases unmatched. The CDR3 loop reads CATWDLDWIKTF. CDR3 nucleotides: TGTGCCACCTGGGACCTTGATTGGATCAAGACGTTT.

Notes on this clone: Mismatch with germline at one junction end may stem from a read error. V gene TRGV4 combines with J gene TRGJ1 or TRGJ2. The J gene was missing in TCRdb and was found by matching the end of the DNA to germline. CDR1 and CDR2 (germline): EGSTGY, YDSYTSSV. The CDR3 has 13 residues. The CDR3 DNA reads as TGTGCCACCTGGGATGGAATTTATCATAAGAAACTCTTT. Translation gives CATWDGIYHKKLF.

The V and J genes are TRGV9 and TRGJP. TCRdb gives no J gene; it was assigned here by matching the DNA to germline. The V and J ends lost 5 bases and 2 bases, in that order; junction bases with no gene match: 3. CDR3 length equals 16 residues. CDR1 is GITISATS, CDR2 ISYDGTV, per germline (reference sequence). The CDR3 sequence: CALWARQELGKKIKVF. In nucleotides, the CDR3 is TGTGCCTTGTGGGCGAGGCAAGAGTTGGGCAAAAAAATCAAGGTATTT.

This clone showed up just once. The chain links TRGV9 to TRGJ1 or TRGJ2. TCRdb leaves out the J gene; it was filled in here by matching the DNA to germline. Germline V gene data show CDR1 as GITISATS and CDR2 as ISYDGTV (reference sequence). V lost 2 bases to trimming and J lost 12 bases; unmatched junction nucleotides: 7. CDR3 length equals 11 residues. CDR3 nucleotide sequence: TGTGCCTTGTGGGAGGCCCCATTGAAACTCTTT. It specifies CALWEAPLKLF.

This clone was recorded only once. Since a much larger clone is just one base distant, this may be a read error. The J gene is uncalled and the V gene is TRGV9. The CDR3 loop spans 17 amino acids. Germline V gives CDR1 GITISATS, CDR2 ISYDGTV (reference sequence). The chain's CDR3 is CALWEVVDELGKKIRVF. CDR3 sequence (DNA): TGTGCCTTGTGGGAGGTTGTAGACGAGTTGGGCAAAAAAATCAGGGTATTT.

CDR3 sequence reads: CATWDRLYYKKLF. The DNA of the CDR3 is TGTGCCACCTGGGACAGGCTTTATTATAAGAAACTCTTT. This rearrangement joins TRGV3 to TRGJ1 or TRGJ2. The J gene, left out of TCRdb, was set here by checking the DNA against germline. The CDR3 loop spans 13 amino acids. CDR1 VTNTFY and CDR2 YDVSTARD come from the germline V gene (reference sequence). J gave up 3 bases and V 0 bases, and 2 bases lay outside the gene matches.

The chain carries TRGV8 and TRGJ1 or TRGJ2. Here the J gene was assigned by germline matching of the DNA, as TCRdb has none. Trimming took 3 bases from V and 4 from J; bases not matched to a gene: 3. This CDR3 has 12 residues. Germline V gives CDR1 VENAVY, CDR2 YDSYNSRV. The CDR3 loop is CATWDGYYKKLF. The CDR3 DNA reads TGTGCCACCTGGGATGGGTATTATAAGAAACTCTTT.

This clone was seen a handful of times. The chain joins TRGV5 to TRGJ1 or TRGJ2. TCRdb records no J gene; here it was assigned by comparing the DNA to germline. With V trimmed by 3 bases and J by 12 bases, 14 bases remained unmatched. CDR3 length: 13 amino acids. Germline V gene lookup returns CDR1 VINAFY and CDR2 YDVSNSKD. CDR3 region: CATWDGLRRRKLF. The DNA of the CDR3 is TGTGCCACCTGGGACGGGCTAAGGCGGAGGAAACTCTTT.

The V and J genes are TRGV9 and TRGJP. Here the J gene was assigned by germline matching of the DNA, as TCRdb has none. Germline loops: CDR1 GITISATS, CDR2 ISYDGTV (reference sequence). Losses at the gene ends were 3 bases for V and 4 bases for J; bases not matched to a gene: 9. The CDR3 is 18 residues long. The CDR3 nucleotides read TGTGCCTTGTGGGAGTCTCGAACCCAAGAGTTGGGCAAAAAAATCAAGGTATTT. Its translation is CALWESRTQELGKKIKVF.

The J gene is TRGJP1, the V gene TRGV8. The J gene comes from matching the DNA to germline here; TCRdb lacks it. After removal of 3 bases from V and 2 bases from J, the junction contained 6 bases not matched to a gene. This CDR3 has 15 residues. Germline values: CDR1 VENAVY, CDR2 YDSYNSRV. As DNA, the CDR3 is TGTGCCACCTGGGATGGGGAGACCACTGGTTGGTTCAAGATATTT. The encoded protein is CATWDGETTGWFKIF.

This clone was found a few times. J is TRGJ1 or TRGJ2 and V is TRGV3. TCRdb lists no J gene, so it was determined here by aligning the DNA to germline. CDR1 and CDR2 from the germline V gene are VTNTFY and YDVSTARD (reference sequence). V was pared by 0 bases and J by 7 bases, with 6 bases of the junction left unmatched. The CDR3 covers 13 residues. The CDR3 spells CATWDRREYKKLF. CDR3 nucleotides: TGTGCCACCTGGGACAGGCGGGAATATAAGAAACTCTTT.

This clone was found a few times. This specimen includes other DNA sequences encoding the same CDR3. The J gene has no call, while the V gene is TRGV9. This CDR3 has 15 amino acids. CDR1 is GITISATS, CDR2 ISYDGTV, per germline (reference sequence). The DNA for the CDR3 is TGTGCCTTGTGGGAGCTGAGGGACGGACCTTTACTCAAACTCTTT. It codes for CALWELRDGPLLKLF.

The chain carries TRGV8 and TRGJ1 or TRGJ2. TCRdb carries no J gene annotation; the J gene was assigned here by matching the DNA with germline. Germline loops: CDR1 VENAVY, CDR2 YDSYNSRV. This CDR3 contains 13 residues. J gave up 0 bases and V 5 bases, and 4 bases lay outside the gene matches. The CDR3 nucleotides are TGTGCCACCTGGGCCCAGAATTATTATAAGAAACTCTTT. It is translated as CATWAQNYYKKLF.

The chain combines TRGV4 with TRGJ1 or TRGJ2. Germline matching of the DNA provided the J gene here, since TCRdb leaves it blank. The CDR3 is 12 residues long. V dropped 8 bases and J dropped 7; count of bases not matched to a gene: 11. Germline-derived CDR1 and CDR2 are EGSTGY and YDSYTSSV. For the CDR3, the DNA is TGTGCCACCTTGGGCCCCCGGTATAAGAAACTCTTT. This codes for CATLGPRYKKLF.

V and J are TRGV9 and TRGJ1 or TRGJ2. The J gene, missing from TCRdb, was assigned here through DNA to germline matching. V shed 2 bases and J 8 bases; nucleotides not matched to a gene: 9. Per germline, CDR1 GITISATS and CDR2 ISYDGTV (reference sequence). The CDR3 runs 13 residues. The CDR3, as DNA: TGTGCCTTGTGGGAGGCAAGGAGAAATAAGAAACTCTTT. It encodes CALWEARRNKKLF.

This rearrangement joins TRGV2 to TRGJ1 or TRGJ2. TCRdb is silent on the J gene; assignment here came from matching the DNA to germline. J gave up 7 bases and V 3 bases, and 9 bases lay outside the gene matches. This CDR3 has 13 residues. Germline V CDR1 and CDR2: EGSNGY, YDSYNSKV. This CDR3 reads CATWDFHGYKKLF. For the CDR3, the DNA is TGTGCCACCTGGGACTTCCACGGGTATAAGAAACTCTTT.